What follows are 21 T cell receptor beta chains derived from one specimen sequenced in a study of monozygotic twins with inflammatory bowel disease (dated by TCRdb to about 2019). Library method: 5' RACE. Sequencing took place on an Illumina HiSeq 2500. Each entry corresponds to one CDR3 protein sequence from reads that TCRdb reprocessed, and DNA is not given. The sample's table covers about 380,000 distinct CDR3 sequences. The ten top clones hold 2.6% of the sample. Sequencing was carried out using blood. The receptor source for this set is a human donor with ulcerative colitis or Crohn's disease, or a healthy co-twin of an affected twin (not recorded which).

V is TRBV5-1 and J is TRBJ2-3. The CDR3 consists of 14 residues. Germline CDR1 and CDR2: SGHRS and YFSETQ. The CDR3 protein is CASSDTKLTDTQYF.

The chain employs TRBV9 and TRBJ1-5. Germline V CDR1 and CDR2: SGDLS, YYNGEE. The CDR3 has 12 amino acids. The CDR3 here is CASSLPIGPQHF.

CDR3 amino acids: CASSPGQGVQYF. The chain has TRBV12-3 or TRBV12-4 and TRBJ2-7; TCRdb's assignment of TRBD1 cannot be checked, as there is no DNA. CDR3 length: 12 amino acids.

The rearrangement joins TRBV6-2 or TRBV6-3 to TRBJ2-4. In germline, CDR1 is MNHEY, CDR2 SVGEGT. This CDR3 is 13 amino acids long. The CDR3: CASSREAKNIQYF.

The gene calls are TRBV12-3 or TRBV12-4 and TRBJ1-5. CDR3 length: 15 amino acids. CDR3 region: CASSLSREKNQPQHF.

The V call is TRBV12-3 or TRBV12-4, the J call TRBJ1-1; without DNA, the TCRdb call of TRBD1 cannot be checked. The CDR3 has 19 amino acids. This chain's CDR3 is CASSLPLFSTQELNTEAFF.

CDR3 sequence: CASSEGGNQETQYF. The chain couples TRBV2 to TRBJ2-5. The CDR3 extends over 14 amino acids. Germline V gene lookup returns CDR1 SNHLY and CDR2 FYNNEI.

The chain links TRBV18 to TRBJ1-5. CDR3 length equals 15 residues. Germline V gene sequence: CDR1 KGHSH, CDR2 LQKENI. This chain's CDR3 is CASSPATDPNQPQHF.

This chain joins TRBV20-1 and TRBJ2-1; TCRdb lists TRBD2, though no DNA is available to test this call. The CDR3 contains 16 residues. Germline CDR1 is DFQATT and CDR2 is SNEGSKA (reference sequence). The CDR3 loop reads CSARALAGGPFNEQFF.

The genes are TRBV2 and TRBJ1-5. The germline gives CDR1 SNHLY, CDR2 FYNNEI. CDR3 length equals 14 residues. The CDR3 here is CASSANSVNQPQHF.

The chain recombines TRBV20-1 with TRBJ1-5. This CDR3 is 12 amino acids long. CDR1 is DFQATT, CDR2 SNEGSKA, per germline (reference sequence). CDR3 protein: CSARPSNQPQHF.

This sequence joins TRBV6-5 and TRBJ1-4; the TCRdb call, TRBD1, lacks DNA for checking. The CDR3 length is 15 residues. Per germline, CDR1 MNHEY and CDR2 SVGAGI. CDR3 sequence reads: CASSYSAGGNEKLFF.

V gene TRBV27 combines with J gene TRBJ2-3; TCRdb lists TRBD2, though no DNA is available to test this call. Germline assignment: CDR1 MNHEY and CDR2 SMNVEV (reference sequence). The CDR3 length is 14 residues. The CDR3: CAVGGAASTDTQYF.

The chain links TRBV20-1 to TRBJ2-3. Germline V lookup: CDR1 DFQATT, CDR2 SNEGSKA (reference sequence). This CDR3 comprises 13 residues. The CDR3 region is CSARAVGVDTQYF.

This chain joins TRBV25-1 and TRBJ1-1; lacking DNA, the TRBD1 call made by TCRdb goes unchecked. The CDR3 contains 15 residues. Germline loops: CDR1 MGHDK, CDR2 SYGVNS. CDR3 residues: CASSELQGRNTEAFF.

This chain uses TRBV10-2 with TRBJ1-2; TCRdb's assignment of TRBD1 cannot be checked, as there is no DNA. This CDR3 comprises 13 residues. The V gene's germline CDR1 is WSHSY and CDR2 SAAADI. The CDR3 sequence is CASSQDKNYGYTF.

This CDR3 is CASTRGGGGTDTQYF. V usage is TRBV6-1 and J usage is TRBJ2-3; with no DNA, the TCRdb D assignment of TRBD2 cannot be verified. Germline-derived CDR1 and CDR2 are MNHNS and SASEGT. The CDR3 is 15 residues long.

The rearrangement uses TRBV7-9 and TRBJ2-7; absent DNA, TCRdb's TRBD1 call cannot be checked. This CDR3 has 17 residues. Germline CDR1 SEHNR, CDR2 FQNEAQ (reference sequence). CDR3 region: CASSLPQGAEFSYEQYF.

This chain joins TRBV6-2 or TRBV6-3 and TRBJ1-1; there is no DNA to check the TCRdb D call of TRBD1. The germline V gene has CDR1 MNHEY and CDR2 SVGEGT. The length of the CDR3 is 14 residues. CDR3: CASKGTELNTEAFF.

J is TRBJ2-7 and V is TRBV6-2 or TRBV6-3; TCRdb's D call of TRBD1 is untestable without DNA. The CDR3 runs to 14 residues. Germline V gene data show CDR1 as MNHEY and CDR2 as SVGEGT. CDR3 region: CASFGHTSSYEQYF.

V gene TRBV5-1 combines with J gene TRBJ2-7; the TCRdb D gene call, TRBD1, has no DNA to confirm it. The CDR3 is 13 residues long. The V gene's germline CDR1 is SGHRS and CDR2 YFSETQ. This CDR3 is CASSWTGPYEQYF.